The 18 T cell receptor beta chains reported below all come from one sample, sequenced in a study of T cell responses to AZD1222 COVID-19 vaccine. The assay was immunoSEQ multiplex PCR, and TCRdb's table has in-frame clones only and misses some. Altogether more than 150,000 clones are present, about nine tenths being singletons, with the ten largest covering less than 3%. The source was peripheral blood, collected on day 0 of MenACWY control vaccination. These TCRs come from an adult in good health.

The count of this clone is one. The chain couples TRBV4-1 to TRBJ1-1; D might be TRBD1 (5 bases). The germline V gene has CDR1 MGHRA and CDR2 YSYEKL. There are 16 residues in the CDR3. Trimming cost V 0 bases and J 0 bases, with 11 bases left between them. CDR3 amino acids: CASSQDHGRVNTEAFF. The CDR3 region has the DNA TGCGCCAGCAGCCAAGATCATGGCAGGGTGAACACTGAAGCTTTCTTT.

The chain employs TRBV7-2 and TRBJ2-7; D perhaps matches TRBD1 (5 bases). This CDR3 has 14 residues. Germline lookup yields CDR1 SGHTA and CDR2 FQGNSA. V dropped 5 bases and J dropped 0 bases, with 11 bases sitting between them. The CDR3 sequence: CASSPLGLSYEQYF. CDR3 bases: TGTGCCAGCAGCCCATTGGGGCTCTCCTACGAGCAGTACTTC.

This chain's CDR3 is CASSDYTSGYTDTQYF. CDR3 bases: TGTGCCAGCAGCGACTACACTAGCGGTTACACAGATACGCAGTATTTT. The chain is built from TRBV9 and TRBJ2-3; 8 nucleotides match TRBD2. This CDR3 has 16 amino acids. The ends lost 3 bases at V and 2 bases at J; junction bases unmatched: 8. The V gene's germline CDR1 is SGDLS and CDR2 YYNGEE.

The chain links TRBV10-3 to TRBJ1-2; 11 bases fit TRBD1. The V segment lost 6 bases and the J segment 7 bases; nucleotides outside the gene matches: 4. The germline V gene has CDR1 ENHRY and CDR2 SYGVKD. The CDR3 spans 13 residues. CDR3 loop: CAISTGQGAGYTF. The CDR3 DNA sequence: TGTGCCATCAGCACCGGACAGGGGGCTGGCTACACCTTC.

V and J are TRBV6-5 and TRBJ2-7; TRBD1 matches at 9 bases. The J segment lost 1 base and the V segment lost 4 bases, leaving 2 bases of the junction unmatched. The CDR3 sequence is 14 residues long. Germline CDR1 reads MNHEY; CDR2 reads SVGAGI. CDR3 region: CASSLGQGSYEQYF. The DNA of the CDR3 is TGTGCCAGCAGTTTGGGACAGGGATCCTACGAGCAGTACTTC.

V is TRBV18 and J is TRBJ2-6, with 9 bases that match TRBD1. V shed 1 base, J shed 3 bases, and the junction held 4 bases outside the gene matches. This CDR3 has 17 residues. Germline values: CDR1 KGHSH, CDR2 LQKENI. The CDR3 coding sequence is TGTGCCAGCTCACCACAACAGGGGGCGGTTGGGGCCAACGTCCTGACTTTC. This sequence encodes CASSPQQGAVGANVLTF.

The chain combines TRBV7-2 with TRBJ2-2; D is uncertain. Per the germline V gene, CDR1 is SGHTA and CDR2 is FQGNSA. Trimming removed 0 bases from V and 7 bases from J, with 12 bases in between. This CDR3 is 15 amino acids long. In DNA form, the CDR3 reads TGTGCCAGCAGCTTAGCAAAGTTTAGAGGCGGGGAGCTGTTTTTT. It specifies CASSLAKFRGGELFF.

This rearrangement joins TRBV2 to TRBJ2-3; unclear D gene. The germline V and J ends were trimmed by 0 bases and 4 bases, with 11 bases remaining between them. This CDR3 is built from 15 residues. Germline V gene lookup returns CDR1 SNHLY and CDR2 FYNNEI. In DNA form, the CDR3 reads TGTGCCAGCAGTGAAGCGCCGCTAAAGGCAGATACGCAGTATTTT. This codes for CASSEAPLKADTQYF.

The gene calls are TRBV3-1 (or the pseudogene TRBV3-2) and TRBJ2-7; D unresolved. Germline V CDR1 and CDR2: LGHDT, YNNKEL (reference sequence). The CDR3 contains 13 residues. The V gene lost 4 bases and the J gene lost 6 bases, with 13 bases spanning the gap. The DNA of the CDR3 is TGTGCCAGCAGCCGAGGACGTGGCGGCGAGCAGTACTTC. It yields the protein CASSRGRGGEQYF.

The chain has TRBV5-4 and TRBJ1-1; D is uncertain. Germline V gene sequence: CDR1 SGHNT, CDR2 YYREEE (reference sequence). The V end lost 0 bases, the J end lost 5 bases, and 8 bases lay between the germline ends. The CDR3 runs 13 residues. The CDR3 sequence: CASSLERATEAFF. The CDR3 nucleotides are TGTGCCAGCAGCTTGGAACGGGCAACTGAAGCTTTCTTT.

The chain links TRBV7-2 to TRBJ1-2; D is perhaps TRBD1 (5 bases). Between the trimmed V and J ends, which lost 2 bases and 4 bases, there was a span of 5 bases. The CDR3 totals 12 residues. Germline-derived CDR1 and CDR2 are SGHTA and FQGNSA. The CDR3, as DNA: TGTGCCAGCAGCTTACAGGGCTATGGCTACACCTTC. Translated, it gives CASSLQGYGYTF.

The chain employs TRBV30 and TRBJ2-7; a possible D gene is TRBD1 (5 bases). The CDR3 sequence is 15 residues long. Germline CDR1 is GTSNPN and CDR2 is SVGIG (reference sequence). The V end was cut by 0 bases, the J end by 3 bases, with 15 bases between. The DNA for the CDR3 is TGTGCCTGGAGTGTGAGGACAACTGGAAGCTACGAGCAGTACTTC. It encodes CAWSVRTTGSYEQYF.

This clone has just one count. This rearrangement joins TRBV6-1 to TRBJ2-5; TRBD2 aligns across 16 bases. Germline V gene sequence: CDR1 MNHNS, CDR2 SASEGT. This CDR3 region has 17 residues. With V trimmed by 2 bases and J by 2 bases, 2 bases remained unmatched. For the CDR3, the DNA is TGTGCCAGCAGTGAACAGGGACTAGCGGGGGGGCAAGAGACCCAGTACTTC. It encodes CASSEQGLAGGQETQYF.

The chain is built from TRBV28 and TRBJ2-7; D is perhaps TRBD1 (7 bases). The CDR3 runs to 15 residues. Deletions cut 3 bases from V and 3 bases from J, with 15 bases between. CDR1 and CDR2 from the germline V gene are MDHEN and SYDVKM. CDR3 bases: TGTGCCAGCAGTTTGGGCGGGACAGCGATCTACGAGCAGTACTTC. Translation: CASSLGGTAIYEQYF.

This sequence joins TRBV25-1 and TRBJ2-6; 7 bases agree with TRBD1. This CDR3 contains 16 residues. Germline V lookup: CDR1 MGHDK, CDR2 SYGVNS. Losses at the gene ends were 4 bases for V and 0 bases for J; bases not matched to a gene: 3. This chain's CDR3 is CASSGGQLSGANVLTF. CDR3 nucleotides: TGTGCCAGCAGTGGGGGACAGCTCTCTGGGGCCAACGTCCTGACTTTC.

V and J are TRBV5-6 and TRBJ1-6, with 9 bases lining up with TRBD1. With 2 bases clipped from V and 7 bases from J, the junction kept 10 bases outside the gene matches. This CDR3 spans 17 amino acids. Germline assignment: CDR1 SGHDT and CDR2 YYEEEE. The CDR3, as DNA: TGTGCCAGCAGCTTACTATCCCCCGGGACAGGGAATTCACCCCTCCACTTT. Protein: CASSLLSPGTGNSPLHF.

The chain recombines TRBV18 with TRBJ2-2; maybe TRBD1 (5 bases). CDR3 length equals 17 residues. From germline, CDR1 is KGHSH and CDR2 LQKENI. The V gene lost 2 bases and the J gene lost 2 bases, with 15 bases spanning the gap. The CDR3 DNA sequence: TGTGCCAGCTCACCAGCAGGGAAGGGTACTAACACCGGGGAGCTGTTTTTT. This encodes CASSPAGKGTNTGELFF.

Details on this clone: Different DNA sequences within this sample yield the same CDR3. The chain recombines TRBV28 with TRBJ1-1; D is uncertain. V was clipped by 3 bases and J by 4 bases, with 3 bases between them. In germline, CDR1 is MDHEN, CDR2 SYDVKM. The CDR3 runs 11 residues. CDR3 DNA: TGTGCCAGCAGTTTCGGCACTGAAGCTTTCTTT. Residues: CASSFGTEAFF.